This TCR beta chain stems from a study of vaccination effects on CD4 cells after COVID-19. About the study: Sampling occurred a median 72 days post second dose, range 14 to 241. Points from the study as a whole: Pronounced clonal contraction occurred in clones induced by infection and by vaccine late after vaccination.

Using immunoSEQ multiplex PCR, the repertoire was profiled, and TCRdb retains in-frame clones only, with some absent. The repertoire holds over 80,000 clones, with roughly 80% as singletons. Using viral peptide pools, the ViraFEST assay grew out antigen-specific CD4+ T cells prior to sequencing. It was after approximately 10 days of culture that CD4+ T cells were isolated. It was two doses of either the BNT162b2 or mRNA-1273 vaccine that participants received. Every well housed some 1.8 million PBMC, which grew in culture alongside around 11 IU/ml IL-2 and about 10 ug/ml peptides. IL-2 medium took the place of half the medium on both days 3 and 7. With regard to this clone: The antigen remains unidentified.

This receptor was identified in a human donor who received a COVID-19 vaccine. Here the sequenced sample was CD4+ T cells from PBMCs cultured with HCoV-OC43 spike peptides, taken after COVID-19 vaccination. Described subset: HCoV-OC43 spike overlapping peptide pool stimulation.

CDR3 sequence: CASSQRGQNEKLFF. The DNA of the CDR3 is TGCGCCAGCAGCCAGAGGGGACAGAATGAAAAACTGTTTTTT. The V and J genes are TRBV4-1 and TRBJ1-4; 7 bases align to TRBD1. The V gene end was trimmed by 3 bases and the J gene end by 5 bases; junction bases not matched to a gene: 3. Germline V lookup: CDR1 MGHRA, CDR2 YSYEKL. This CDR3 comprises 14 residues.